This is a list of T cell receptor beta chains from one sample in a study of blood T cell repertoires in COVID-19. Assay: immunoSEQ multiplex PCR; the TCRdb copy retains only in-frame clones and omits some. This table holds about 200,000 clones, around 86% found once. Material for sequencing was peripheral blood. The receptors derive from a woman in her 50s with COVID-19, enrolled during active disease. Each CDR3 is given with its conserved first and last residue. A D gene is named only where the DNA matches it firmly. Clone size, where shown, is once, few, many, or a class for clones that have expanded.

CDR3aa: CASTEGGTGHYEQYF
CDR3nt: TGTGCCAGCACCGAGGGGGGGACAGGGCACTACGAGCAGTACTTC
d_gene: TRBD1
v_gene: TRBV6-5
abundance: -
j_gene: TRBJ2-7

CDR3aa: CASSFGTELEKLFF
CDR3nt: TGTGCCAGCAGCTTCGGGACAGAGCTTGAAAAACTGTTTTTT
d_gene: TRBD1
v_gene: TRBV13
abundance: -
j_gene: TRBJ1-4

CDR3aa: CASSLRPGTGGTEAFF
CDR3nt: TGCGCCAGCAGCCTCCGTCCCGGGACAGGCGGGACTGAAGCTTTCTTT
d_gene: TRBD1
v_gene: TRBV5-1
abundance: -
j_gene: TRBJ1-1

CDR3aa: CASSLGAGTGELFF
CDR3nt: TGTGCCAGCAGTCTGGGAGCGGGTACCGGGGAGCTGTTTTTT
d_gene: -
v_gene: TRBV27
abundance: -
j_gene: TRBJ2-2

CDR3aa: CASSLFTEALQFF
CDR3nt: TGTGCCAGCAGTTTATTTACCGAGGCCCTACAGTTCTTC
d_gene: -
v_gene: TRBV12-3/TRBV12-4
abundance: -
j_gene: TRBJ2-1

CDR3aa: CAGGPGHPHYGYTF
CDR3nt: TGTGCCGGTGGCCCGGGACACCCGCACTATGGCTACACCTTC
d_gene: -
v_gene: TRBV30
abundance: -
j_gene: TRBJ1-2

CDR3aa: CASSPTSGGTGELFF
CDR3nt: TGTGCCAGCAGCCCAACTAGCGGGGGTACCGGGGAGCTGTTTTTT
d_gene: TRBD2
v_gene: TRBV7-2
abundance: -
j_gene: TRBJ2-2

CDR3aa: CASSLVPDRISGNTIYF
CDR3nt: TGTGCCAGCAGCTTGGTACCGGACAGGATCTCTGGAAACACCATATATTTT
d_gene: TRBD1
v_gene: TRBV5-6
abundance: -
j_gene: TRBJ1-3

CDR3aa: CASSFPNRPSGGNQPQHF
CDR3nt: TGTGCCAGCAGTTTTCCCAATCGACCGTCGGGGGGCAATCAGCCCCAGCATTTT
d_gene: -
v_gene: TRBV28
abundance: -
j_gene: TRBJ1-5

CDR3aa: CASSPGTPDTQYF
CDR3nt: TGCGCCAGCAGCCCCGGGACACCTGATACGCAGTATTTT
d_gene: -
v_gene: TRBV4-1
abundance: -
j_gene: TRBJ2-3

CDR3aa: CASSLQGSRGYTF
CDR3nt: TGTGCCAGCAGCCTACAGGGGTCGCGGGGCTACACCTTC
d_gene: TRBD1
v_gene: TRBV7-9
abundance: -
j_gene: TRBJ1-2

CDR3aa: CSVEINRKETQYF
CDR3nt: TGCAGCGTTGAAATAAACAGAAAAGAGACCCAGTACTTC
d_gene: -
v_gene: TRBV29-1
abundance: -
j_gene: TRBJ2-5

CDR3aa: CASSFISTRTDTQYF
CDR3nt: TGTGCCAGCAGCTTTATTAGCACTAGAACAGATACGCAGTATTTT
d_gene: -
v_gene: TRBV7-8
abundance: -
j_gene: TRBJ2-3

CDR3aa: CASSFTGGMLGTEAFF
CDR3nt: TGTGCCAGCAGCTTTACAGGGGGTATGCTGGGCACTGAAGCTTTCTTT
d_gene: TRBD1
v_gene: TRBV7-8
abundance: -
j_gene: TRBJ1-1

CDR3aa: CASRYWAPGTEAFF
CDR3nt: TGTGCCAGCCGCTATTGGGCCCCCGGGACAGAAGCTTTCTTT
d_gene: -
v_gene: TRBV28
abundance: -
j_gene: TRBJ1-1

CDR3aa: CASSYLGAYGYTF
CDR3nt: TGTGCCAGCAGTTATCTGGGAGCCTATGGCTACACCTTC
d_gene: -
v_gene: TRBV6-5
abundance: -
j_gene: TRBJ1-2

CDR3aa: CASSGDRLNTGELFF
CDR3nt: TGCGCCAGCAGCGGGGACAGGTTGAACACCGGGGAGCTGTTTTTT
d_gene: TRBD1
v_gene: TRBV5-1
abundance: -
j_gene: TRBJ2-2

CDR3aa: CATTKQSTGELFF
CDR3nt: TGTGCCACCACCAAACAGAGCACCGGGGAGCTGTTTTTT
d_gene: -
v_gene: TRBV2
abundance: -
j_gene: TRBJ2-2

CDR3aa: CASRELYGYTF
CDR3nt: TGTGCCAGTAGAGAACTATATGGCTACACCTTC
d_gene: -
v_gene: TRBV19
abundance: -
j_gene: TRBJ1-2

CDR3aa: CSVESSGGPPLSYNEQFF
CDR3nt: TGCAGCGTTGAGAGCAGCGGGGGCCCTCCCCTCTCCTACAATGAGCAGTTCTTC
d_gene: TRBD2
v_gene: TRBV29-1
abundance: -
j_gene: TRBJ2-1

CDR3aa: CASSLGGRWNTEAFF
CDR3nt: TGTGCCAGCAGCTTAGGAGGCCGATGGAACACTGAAGCTTTCTTT
d_gene: -
v_gene: TRBV7-8
abundance: -
j_gene: TRBJ1-1

CDR3aa: CASRTTPGLGNTIYF
CDR3nt: TGTGCCAGTAGAACCACCCCGGGACTGGGAAACACCATATATTTT
d_gene: -
v_gene: TRBV19
abundance: -
j_gene: TRBJ1-3

CDR3aa: CASSLRGSNEKLFF
CDR3nt: TGTGCCAGCAGCTTAAGGGGATCGAATGAAAAACTGTTTTTT
d_gene: -
v_gene: TRBV7-8
abundance: -
j_gene: TRBJ1-4

CDR3aa: CASSYERGGYNEQFF
CDR3nt: TGTGCCAGCAGTTACGAGCGGGGGGGCTACAATGAGCAGTTCTTC
d_gene: TRBD2
v_gene: TRBV6-2/TRBV6-3
abundance: -
j_gene: TRBJ2-1

CDR3aa: CASSGAQGMTNSPLHF
CDR3nt: TGTGCCAGCAGTGGAGCACAGGGGATGACAAATTCACCCCTCCACTTT
d_gene: TRBD1
v_gene: TRBV28
abundance: -
j_gene: TRBJ1-6

CDR3aa: CASSGDRGYTF
CDR3nt: TGTGCCAGTTCAGGGGATCGGGGCTACACCTTC
d_gene: -
v_gene: TRBV14
abundance: -
j_gene: TRBJ1-2

CDR3aa: CASSLSPGGFSGELFF
CDR3nt: TGTGCCAGCAGCCTTAGTCCAGGGGGCTTTAGCGGGGAGCTGTTTTTT
d_gene: TRBD1
v_gene: TRBV7-2
abundance: -
j_gene: TRBJ2-2

CDR3aa: CASSTVLGNQPQHF
CDR3nt: TGTGCCAGTAGTACAGTTCTGGGCAATCAGCCCCAGCATTTT
d_gene: -
v_gene: TRBV19
abundance: -
j_gene: TRBJ1-5

CDR3aa: CAWSVPGRSGNTIYF
CDR3nt: TGTGCCTGGAGTGTTCCCGGTCGCTCTGGAAACACCATATATTTT
d_gene: -
v_gene: TRBV30
abundance: -
j_gene: TRBJ1-3

CDR3aa: CASSSQGTISYEQYF
CDR3nt: TGTGCCAGCAGTTCACAGGGGACAATCTCCTACGAGCAGTACTTC
d_gene: TRBD1
v_gene: TRBV6-6
abundance: -
j_gene: TRBJ2-7

CDR3aa: CASSSAGQGYSPLHF
CDR3nt: TGCGCCAGCAGCTCGGCGGGACAGGGGTATTCACCCCTCCACTTT
d_gene: TRBD1
v_gene: TRBV5-1
abundance: -
j_gene: TRBJ1-6

CDR3aa: CSASSGLPLPYEQYF
CDR3nt: TGCAGTGCTAGTTCGGGACTCCCCCTACCTTACGAGCAGTACTTC
d_gene: -
v_gene: TRBV20-1
abundance: -
j_gene: TRBJ2-7

CDR3aa: CASRAGVSNEQFF
CDR3nt: TGCGCCAGCAGGGCGGGGGTTAGCAATGAGCAGTTCTTC
d_gene: TRBD2
v_gene: TRBV10-2
abundance: few
j_gene: TRBJ2-1

CDR3aa: CASSLGQGGATGELFF
CDR3nt: TGTGCCAGCAGCCTGGGACAGGGGGGTGCCACCGGGGAGCTGTTTTTT
d_gene: TRBD1
v_gene: TRBV3-1/TRBV3-2
abundance: once
j_gene: TRBJ2-2

CDR3aa: CASSSHLAYEQFF
CDR3nt: TGTGCCAGCAGCTCCCACTTAGCCTATGAGCAGTTCTTC
d_gene: -
v_gene: TRBV7-8
abundance: -
j_gene: TRBJ2-1

CDR3aa: CASSQDPGQGYEQYF
CDR3nt: TGCGCCAGCAGCCAAGACCCCGGACAGGGTTACGAGCAGTACTTC
d_gene: TRBD1
v_gene: TRBV4-1
abundance: -
j_gene: TRBJ2-7

CDR3aa: CAWSGVKETQYF
CDR3nt: TGTGCCTGGAGTGGAGTAAAAGAGACCCAGTACTTC
d_gene: -
v_gene: TRBV30
abundance: once
j_gene: TRBJ2-5

CDR3aa: CASSYTRRLGAGELFF
CDR3nt: TGTGCCAGCAGTTACACCCGAAGGCTGGGAGCCGGGGAGCTGTTTTTT
d_gene: -
v_gene: TRBV6-5
abundance: -
j_gene: TRBJ2-2

CDR3aa: CATRQSRILNTEAFF
CDR3nt: TGTGCCACTAGACAGAGCCGAATTTTGAACACTGAAGCTTTCTTT
d_gene: -
v_gene: TRBV19
abundance: -
j_gene: TRBJ1-1

CDR3aa: CASSYSSRTDYEQYF
CDR3nt: TGTGCCAGCAGTTACTCGAGCAGGACAGACTACGAGCAGTACTTC
d_gene: -
v_gene: TRBV6-2/TRBV6-3
abundance: -
j_gene: TRBJ2-7

CDR3aa: CASSPPGAGTVSYEQYF
CDR3nt: TGTGCCAGCAGCCCGCCCGGCGCAGGGACAGTATCCTACGAGCAGTACTTC
d_gene: TRBD1
v_gene: TRBV7-9
abundance: -
j_gene: TRBJ2-7

CDR3aa: CASSDSYRGYNSPLHF
CDR3nt: TGTGCCAGCAGTGATTCGTATAGGGGTTATAATTCACCCCTCCACTTT
d_gene: -
v_gene: TRBV6-1
abundance: -
j_gene: TRBJ1-6

CDR3aa: CASSQDILAGGEQFF
CDR3nt: TGTGCCAGCAGCCAAGATATACTAGCGGGGGGTGAGCAGTTCTTC
d_gene: TRBD2
v_gene: TRBV14
abundance: -
j_gene: TRBJ2-1

CDR3aa: CATRQGEEKLFF
CDR3nt: TGTGCCACGCGACAGGGGGAAGAAAAACTGTTTTTT
d_gene: TRBD1
v_gene: TRBV10-3
abundance: -
j_gene: TRBJ1-4

CDR3aa: CASSAAGSYEQYF
CDR3nt: TGTGCCAGCAGTGCTGCAGGGTCCTACGAGCAGTACTTC
d_gene: -
v_gene: TRBV2
abundance: -
j_gene: TRBJ2-7

CDR3aa: CASSSVGDGYTF
CDR3nt: TGTGCCAGCAGTTCTGTCGGGGATGGCTACACCTTC
d_gene: -
v_gene: TRBV7-6
abundance: -
j_gene: TRBJ1-2

CDR3aa: CATSRDRVRDEAFF
CDR3nt: TGTGCCACCAGCAGAGATAGGGTCCGGGATGAAGCTTTCTTT
d_gene: -
v_gene: TRBV15
abundance: once
j_gene: TRBJ1-1

CDR3aa: CASSVPSGGAADTQYF
CDR3nt: TGTGCCAGTAGTGTACCTAGCGGGGGGGCCGCAGATACGCAGTATTTT
d_gene: TRBD2
v_gene: TRBV19
abundance: -
j_gene: TRBJ2-3

CDR3aa: CASSLGLANTEAFF
CDR3nt: TGTGCCAGCAGCTTAGGCTTGGCGAACACTGAAGCTTTCTTT
d_gene: -
v_gene: TRBV7-8
abundance: -
j_gene: TRBJ1-1

CDR3aa: CASRPRGAETYSNQPQHF
CDR3nt: TGTGCCAGTAGACCCAGGGGGGCTGAGACTTATAGCAATCAGCCCCAGCATTTT
d_gene: TRBD1
v_gene: TRBV19
abundance: -
j_gene: TRBJ1-5

CDR3aa: CASIRGGPTNEKLFF
CDR3nt: TGTGCCAGCATTCGAGGGGGTCCGACTAATGAAAAACTGTTTTTT
d_gene: -
v_gene: TRBV28
abundance: -
j_gene: TRBJ1-4

CDR3aa: CASSPDYQWNEQFF
CDR3nt: TGTGCCAGCAGTCCGGACTACCAGTGGAATGAGCAGTTCTTC
d_gene: -
v_gene: TRBV6-2/TRBV6-3
abundance: -
j_gene: TRBJ2-1

CDR3aa: CASSPGGFVGTDTQYF
CDR3nt: TGTGCCAGCAGCCCTGGAGGGTTCGTAGGGACCGATACGCAGTATTTT
d_gene: -
v_gene: TRBV7-2
abundance: once
j_gene: TRBJ2-3

CDR3aa: CASSLRETQYF
CDR3nt: TGTGCCAGCAGCTTGCGAGAGACCCAGTACTTC
d_gene: -
v_gene: TRBV11-3
abundance: -
j_gene: TRBJ2-5

CDR3aa: CASSLSAGADTQYF
CDR3nt: TGTGCCAGCAGCTTGAGTGCGGGGGCAGATACGCAGTATTTT
d_gene: TRBD2
v_gene: TRBV5-8
abundance: -
j_gene: TRBJ2-3

CDR3aa: CASSITGQSYEQYF
CDR3nt: TGTGCCAGTAGTATTACGGGACAGTCCTACGAGCAGTACTTC
d_gene: TRBD1
v_gene: TRBV19
abundance: -
j_gene: TRBJ2-7

CDR3aa: CASSFGGNYGYTF
CDR3nt: TGCGCCAGCAGCTTCGGGGGAAACTATGGCTACACCTTC
d_gene: -
v_gene: TRBV5-1
abundance: -
j_gene: TRBJ1-2

CDR3aa: CASSGTGVEQYF
CDR3nt: TGTGCCAGCAGCGGCACAGGGGTGGAGCAGTACTTC
d_gene: TRBD1
v_gene: TRBV9
abundance: -
j_gene: TRBJ2-7

CDR3aa: CASSEGAGGNTIYF
CDR3nt: TGTGCCAGCAGCGAGGGGGCGGGCGGAAACACCATATATTTT
d_gene: TRBD1
v_gene: TRBV9
abundance: -
j_gene: TRBJ1-3